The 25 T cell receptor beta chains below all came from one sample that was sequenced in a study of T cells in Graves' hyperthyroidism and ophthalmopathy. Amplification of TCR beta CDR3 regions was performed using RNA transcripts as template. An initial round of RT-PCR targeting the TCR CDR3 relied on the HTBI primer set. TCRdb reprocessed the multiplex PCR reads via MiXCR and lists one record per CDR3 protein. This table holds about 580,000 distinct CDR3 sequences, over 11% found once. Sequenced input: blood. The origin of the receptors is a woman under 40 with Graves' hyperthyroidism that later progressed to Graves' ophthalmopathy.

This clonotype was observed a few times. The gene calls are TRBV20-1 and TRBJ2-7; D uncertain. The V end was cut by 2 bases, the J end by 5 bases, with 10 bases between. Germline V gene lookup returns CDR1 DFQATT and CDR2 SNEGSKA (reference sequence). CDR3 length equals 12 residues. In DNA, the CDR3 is TGCAGTGCTAGATCCCTTTTGAACGAGCAGTACTTC. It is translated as CSARSLLNEQYF.

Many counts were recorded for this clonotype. The CDR3 region has the DNA TGTGCCAGCAGTCCCCGGGGGGGGGTTGGGAAAAACATTCAGTACTTC. As protein: CASSPRGGVGKNIQYF. The rearrangement joins TRBV12-3 or TRBV12-4 to TRBJ2-4, with TRBD2 matching over 8 bases. The CDR3 is 16 residues long. The V segment lost 5 bases and the J segment 4 bases; nucleotides outside the gene matches: 10.

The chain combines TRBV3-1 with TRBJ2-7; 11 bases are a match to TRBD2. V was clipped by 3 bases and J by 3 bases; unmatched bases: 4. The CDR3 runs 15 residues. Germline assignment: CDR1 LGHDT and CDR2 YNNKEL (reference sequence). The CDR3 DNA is TGTGCCAGCAGCCAGACGGGACTAGCGGTCTACGAGCAGTACTTC. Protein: CASSQTGLAVYEQYF.

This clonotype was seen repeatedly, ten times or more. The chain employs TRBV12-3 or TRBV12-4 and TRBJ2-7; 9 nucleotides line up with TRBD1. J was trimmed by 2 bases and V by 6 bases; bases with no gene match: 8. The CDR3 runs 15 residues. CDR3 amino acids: CASSSGQGYAYEQYF. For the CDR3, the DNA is TGTGCCAGCAGCTCTGGACAGGGGTACGCCTACGAGCAGTACTTC.

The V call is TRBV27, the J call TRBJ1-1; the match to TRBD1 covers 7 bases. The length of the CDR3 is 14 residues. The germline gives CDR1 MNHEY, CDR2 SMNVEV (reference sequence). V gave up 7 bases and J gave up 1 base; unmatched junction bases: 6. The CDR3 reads CASTRGQQNTEAFF. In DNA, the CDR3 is TGTGCCAGCACTCGGGGACAGCAGAACACTGAAGCTTTCTTT.

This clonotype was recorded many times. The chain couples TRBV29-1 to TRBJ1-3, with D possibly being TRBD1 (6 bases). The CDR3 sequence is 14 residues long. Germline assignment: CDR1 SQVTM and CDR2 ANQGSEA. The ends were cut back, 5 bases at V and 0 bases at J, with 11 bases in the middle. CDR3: CSVSLTGSGNTIYF. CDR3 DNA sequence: TGCAGCGTTTCCTTGACAGGCTCTGGAAACACCATATATTTT.

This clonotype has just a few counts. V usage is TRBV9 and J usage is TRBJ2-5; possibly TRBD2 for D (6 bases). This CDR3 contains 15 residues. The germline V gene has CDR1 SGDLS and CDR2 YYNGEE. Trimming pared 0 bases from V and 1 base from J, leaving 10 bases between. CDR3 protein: CASSVAAGIQETQYF. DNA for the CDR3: TGTGCCAGCAGCGTAGCGGCGGGAATCCAAGAGACCCAGTACTTC. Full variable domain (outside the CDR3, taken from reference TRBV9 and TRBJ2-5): DSGVTQTPKHLITATGQRVTLRCSPRSGDLSVYWYQQSLDQGLQFLIQYYNGEERAKGNILERFSAQQFPDLHSELNLSSLELGDSALYFCASSVAAGIQETQYFGPGTRLLVL.

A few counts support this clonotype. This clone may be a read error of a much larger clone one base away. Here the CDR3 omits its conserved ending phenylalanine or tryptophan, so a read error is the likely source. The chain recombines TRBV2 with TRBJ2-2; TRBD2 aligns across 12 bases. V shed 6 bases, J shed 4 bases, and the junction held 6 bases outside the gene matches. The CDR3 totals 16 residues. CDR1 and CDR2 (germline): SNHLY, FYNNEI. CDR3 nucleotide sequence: TGTGCCAGCAGCCTAGCGGGAGGGCCTCCCACCGGGGAGCTGTTTCTT. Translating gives CASSLAGGPPTGELFL.

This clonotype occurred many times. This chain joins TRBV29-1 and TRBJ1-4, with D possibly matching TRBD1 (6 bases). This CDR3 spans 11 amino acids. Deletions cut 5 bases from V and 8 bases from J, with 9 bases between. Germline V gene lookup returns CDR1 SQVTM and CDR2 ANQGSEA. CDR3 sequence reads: CSVRGLEKLFF. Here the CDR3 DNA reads TGCAGCGTTCGGGGGCTCGAAAAACTGTTTTTT.

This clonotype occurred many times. The CDR3, as DNA: TGTGCCAGCAGCTTAGGTGGGGCCCATTGGGGCGATGAGCAGTTCTTC. This codes for CASSLGGAHWGDEQFF. J is TRBJ2-1 and V is TRBV11-2; a weak D match, TRBD1 (5 bases). Trimming removed 1 base from V and 8 bases from J, with 18 bases in between. The CDR3 sequence is 16 residues long. Germline V lookup: CDR1 SGHAT, CDR2 FQNNGV.

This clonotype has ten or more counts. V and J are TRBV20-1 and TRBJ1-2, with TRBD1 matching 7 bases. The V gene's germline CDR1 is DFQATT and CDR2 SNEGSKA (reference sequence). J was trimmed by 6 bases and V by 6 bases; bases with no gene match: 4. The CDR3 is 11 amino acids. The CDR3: CSAPDRDGYTF. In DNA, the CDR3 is TGCAGTGCCCCCGACAGGGATGGCTACACCTTC.

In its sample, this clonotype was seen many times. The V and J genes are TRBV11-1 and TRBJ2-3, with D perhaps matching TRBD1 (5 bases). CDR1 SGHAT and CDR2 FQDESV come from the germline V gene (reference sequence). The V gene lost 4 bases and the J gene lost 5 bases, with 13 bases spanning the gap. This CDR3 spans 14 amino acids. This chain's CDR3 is CASSWGPEKDTQYF. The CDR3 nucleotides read TGTGCCAGCAGCTGGGGCCCTGAGAAAGATACGCAGTATTTT.

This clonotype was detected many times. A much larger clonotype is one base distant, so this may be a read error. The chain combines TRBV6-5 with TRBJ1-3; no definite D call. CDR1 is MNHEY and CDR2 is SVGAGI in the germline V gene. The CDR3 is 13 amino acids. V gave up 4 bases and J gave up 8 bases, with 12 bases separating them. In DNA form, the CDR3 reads TGTGCCAGCAGTTTCAGGACGGGAGACACCATATATTTT. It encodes CASSFRTGDTIYF.

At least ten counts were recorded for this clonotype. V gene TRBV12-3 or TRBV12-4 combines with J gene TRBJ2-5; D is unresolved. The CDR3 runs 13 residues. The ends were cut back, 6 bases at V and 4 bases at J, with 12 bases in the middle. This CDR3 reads CASSHGTVETQYF. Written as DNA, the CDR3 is TGTGCCAGCAGCCACGGAACGGTAGAGACCCAGTACTTC.

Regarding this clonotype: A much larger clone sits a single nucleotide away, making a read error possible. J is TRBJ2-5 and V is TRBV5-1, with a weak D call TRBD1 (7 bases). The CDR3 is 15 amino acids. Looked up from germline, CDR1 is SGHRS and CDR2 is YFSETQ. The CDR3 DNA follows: TGCACCAGCAGCTACCGACAGGGAGGAGAAGAGACCCAGTACTTC. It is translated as CTSSYRQGGEETQYF.

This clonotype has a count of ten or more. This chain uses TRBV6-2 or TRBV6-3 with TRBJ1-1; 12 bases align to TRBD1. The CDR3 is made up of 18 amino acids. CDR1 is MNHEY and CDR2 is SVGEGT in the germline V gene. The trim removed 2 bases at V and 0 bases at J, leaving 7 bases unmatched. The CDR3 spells CASSYHPGQGALNTEAFF. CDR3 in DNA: TGTGCCAGCAGTTACCATCCGGGACAGGGGGCCTTGAACACTGAAGCTTTCTTT.

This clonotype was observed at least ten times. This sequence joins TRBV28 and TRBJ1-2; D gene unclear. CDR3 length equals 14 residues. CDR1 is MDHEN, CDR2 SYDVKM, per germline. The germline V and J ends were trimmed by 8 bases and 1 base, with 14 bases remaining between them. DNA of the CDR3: TGTGCCAGCGGGTCGGTAGACCTTAACTATGGCTACACCTTC. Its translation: CASGSVDLNYGYTF.

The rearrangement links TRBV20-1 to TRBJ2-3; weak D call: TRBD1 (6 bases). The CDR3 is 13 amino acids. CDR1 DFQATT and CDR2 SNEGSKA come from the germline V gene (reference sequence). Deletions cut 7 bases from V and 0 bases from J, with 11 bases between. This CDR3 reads CSGTELSTDTQYF. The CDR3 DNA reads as TGCAGTGGGACAGAGCTTAGCACAGATACGCAGTATTTT.

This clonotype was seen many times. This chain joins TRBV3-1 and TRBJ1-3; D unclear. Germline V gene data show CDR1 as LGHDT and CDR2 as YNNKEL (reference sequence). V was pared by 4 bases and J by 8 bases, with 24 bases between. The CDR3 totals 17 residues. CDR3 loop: CASSRAGMFRNVHTIYF. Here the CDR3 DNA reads TGTGCCAGCAGCCGTGCGGGAATGTTCCGGAATGTTCACACCATATATTTT.

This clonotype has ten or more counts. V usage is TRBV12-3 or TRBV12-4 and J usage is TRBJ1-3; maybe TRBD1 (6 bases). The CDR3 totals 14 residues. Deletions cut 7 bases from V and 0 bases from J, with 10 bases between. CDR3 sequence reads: CASIQTGSGNTIYF. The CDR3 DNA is TGTGCCAGCATTCAGACAGGCTCTGGAAACACCATATATTTT.

The CDR3 loop reads CASSKDGTHGYTF. CDR3 sequence (DNA): TGTGCCAGTAGTAAGGACGGTACGCATGGCTACACCTTC. This rearrangement joins TRBV19 to TRBJ1-2; D call uncertain. Germline assignment: CDR1 LNHDA and CDR2 SQIVND (reference sequence). Trimming removed 4 bases at V and 6 bases at J, with 12 bases between. The CDR3 covers 13 residues.

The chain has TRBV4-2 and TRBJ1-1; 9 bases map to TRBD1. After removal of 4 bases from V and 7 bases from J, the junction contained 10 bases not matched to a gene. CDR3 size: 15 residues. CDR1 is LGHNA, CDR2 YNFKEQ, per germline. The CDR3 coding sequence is TGTGCCAGCAGCCCCATGGACAGGGGAGACGGTGAAGCTTTCTTT. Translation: CASSPMDRGDGEAFF.

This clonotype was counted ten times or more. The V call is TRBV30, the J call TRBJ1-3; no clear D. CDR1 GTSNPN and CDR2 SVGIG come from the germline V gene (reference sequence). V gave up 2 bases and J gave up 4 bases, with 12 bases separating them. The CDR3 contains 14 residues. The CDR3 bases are TGTGCCTGGAGTTCGGGGATCTCGGGAAACACCATATATTTT. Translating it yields CAWSSGISGNTIYF.

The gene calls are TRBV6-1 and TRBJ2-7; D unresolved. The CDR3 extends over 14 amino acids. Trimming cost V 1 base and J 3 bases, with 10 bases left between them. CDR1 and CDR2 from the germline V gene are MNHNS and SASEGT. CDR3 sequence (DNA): TGTGCCAGCAGTGAAGGAGCGCCGGTCTACGAGCAGTACTTC. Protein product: CASSEGAPVYEQYF.

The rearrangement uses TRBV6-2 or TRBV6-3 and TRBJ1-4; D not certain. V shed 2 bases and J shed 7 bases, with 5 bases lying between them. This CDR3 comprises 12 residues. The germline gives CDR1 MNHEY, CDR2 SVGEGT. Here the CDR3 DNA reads TGTGCCAGCAGTTACGGTGGTGAAAAACTGTTTTTT. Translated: CASSYGGEKLFF.